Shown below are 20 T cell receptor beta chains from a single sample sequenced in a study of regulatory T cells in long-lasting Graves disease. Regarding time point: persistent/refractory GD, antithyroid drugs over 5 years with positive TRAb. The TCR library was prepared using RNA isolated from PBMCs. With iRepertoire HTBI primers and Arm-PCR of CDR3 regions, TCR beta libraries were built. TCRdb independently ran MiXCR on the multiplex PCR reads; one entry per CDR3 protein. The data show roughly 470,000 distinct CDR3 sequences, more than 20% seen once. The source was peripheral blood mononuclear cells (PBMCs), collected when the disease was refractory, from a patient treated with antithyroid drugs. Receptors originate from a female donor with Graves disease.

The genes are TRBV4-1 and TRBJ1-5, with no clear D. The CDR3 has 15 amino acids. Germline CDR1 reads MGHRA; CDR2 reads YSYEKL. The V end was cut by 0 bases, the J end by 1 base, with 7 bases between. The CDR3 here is CASSQDFGSNQPQHF. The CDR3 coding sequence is TGCGCCAGCAGCCAAGATTTCGGGAGCAATCAGCCCCAGCATTTT.

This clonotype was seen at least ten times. This chain's CDR3 is CASSSRTGWDEKLFF. The CDR3 DNA follows: TGTGCCAGCAGCTCCCGGACAGGGTGGGACGAAAAACTGTTTTTT. This chain joins TRBV7-9 and TRBJ1-4, with 8 bases identical to TRBD1. From germline, CDR1 is SEHNR and CDR2 FQNEAQ (reference sequence). The trim removed 4 bases at V and 8 bases at J, leaving 9 bases unmatched. This CDR3 is 15 amino acids long.

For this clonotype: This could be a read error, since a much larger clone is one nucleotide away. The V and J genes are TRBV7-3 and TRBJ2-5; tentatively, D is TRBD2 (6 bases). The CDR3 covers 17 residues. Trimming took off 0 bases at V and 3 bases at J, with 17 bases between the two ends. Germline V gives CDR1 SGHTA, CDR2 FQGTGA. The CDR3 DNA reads TGTGCCAGCAGCTTAACTCCCAGGGCGGGGAGTAAAGAGACCCAGTACTTC. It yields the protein CASSLTPRAGSKETQYF.

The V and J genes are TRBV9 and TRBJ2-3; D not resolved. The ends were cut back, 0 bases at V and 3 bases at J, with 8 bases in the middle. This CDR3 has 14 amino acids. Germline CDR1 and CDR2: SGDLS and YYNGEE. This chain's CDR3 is CASSVVGMTDTQYF. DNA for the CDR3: TGTGCCAGCAGCGTAGTGGGGATGACAGATACGCAGTATTTT.

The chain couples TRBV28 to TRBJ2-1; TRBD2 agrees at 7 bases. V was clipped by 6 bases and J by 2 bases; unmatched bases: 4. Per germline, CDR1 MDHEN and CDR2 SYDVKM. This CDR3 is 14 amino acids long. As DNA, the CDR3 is TGTGCCAGCAGGGTAGCGGGCACCTACAATGAGCAGTTCTTC. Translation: CASRVAGTYNEQFF.

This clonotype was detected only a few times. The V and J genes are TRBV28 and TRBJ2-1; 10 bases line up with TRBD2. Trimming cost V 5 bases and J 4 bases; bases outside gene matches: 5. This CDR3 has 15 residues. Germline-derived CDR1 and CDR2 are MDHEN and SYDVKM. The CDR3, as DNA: TGTGCCAGCAGTGTTAGCGGGAGGACATACAATGAGCAGTTCTTC. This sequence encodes CASSVSGRTYNEQFF.

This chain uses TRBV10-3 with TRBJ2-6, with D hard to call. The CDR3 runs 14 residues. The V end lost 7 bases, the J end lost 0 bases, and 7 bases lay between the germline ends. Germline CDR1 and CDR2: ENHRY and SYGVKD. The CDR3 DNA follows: TGTGCCATCACACCGTCCTCTGGGGCCAACGTCCTGACTTTC. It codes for CAITPSSGANVLTF.

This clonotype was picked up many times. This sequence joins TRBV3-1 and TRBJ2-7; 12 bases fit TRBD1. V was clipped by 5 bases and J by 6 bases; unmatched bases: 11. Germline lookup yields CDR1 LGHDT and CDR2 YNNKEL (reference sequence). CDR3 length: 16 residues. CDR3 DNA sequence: TGTGCCAGCAGCTACCCCATCGGGACAGGGGGCCTCGAGCAGTACTTC. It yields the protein CASSYPIGTGGLEQYF.

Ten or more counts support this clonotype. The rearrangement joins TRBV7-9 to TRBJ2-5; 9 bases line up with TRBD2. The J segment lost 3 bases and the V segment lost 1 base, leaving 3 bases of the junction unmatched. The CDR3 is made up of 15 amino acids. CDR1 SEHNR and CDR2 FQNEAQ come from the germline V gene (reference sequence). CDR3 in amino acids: CASSLGLAGKETQYF. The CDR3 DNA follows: TGTGCCAGCAGCTTAGGGCTAGCGGGAAAAGAGACCCAGTACTTC. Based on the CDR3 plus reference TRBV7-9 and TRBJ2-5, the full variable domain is DTGVSQNPRHKITKRGQNVTFRCDPISEHNRLYWYRQTLGQGPEFLTYFQNEAQLEKSRLLSDRFSAERPKGSFSTLEIQRTEQGDSAMYLCASSLGLAGKETQYFGPGTRLLVL.

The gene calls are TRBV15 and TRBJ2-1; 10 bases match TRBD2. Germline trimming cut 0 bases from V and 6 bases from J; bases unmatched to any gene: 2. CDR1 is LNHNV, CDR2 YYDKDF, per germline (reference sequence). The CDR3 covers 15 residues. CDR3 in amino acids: CATSRDLAGVNEQFF. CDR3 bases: TGTGCCACCAGCAGAGATCTAGCGGGAGTCAATGAGCAGTTCTTC.

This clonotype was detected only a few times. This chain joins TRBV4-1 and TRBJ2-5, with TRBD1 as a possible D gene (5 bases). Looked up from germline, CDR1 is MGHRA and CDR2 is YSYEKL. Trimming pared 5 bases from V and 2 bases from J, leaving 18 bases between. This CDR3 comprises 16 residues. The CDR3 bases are TGCGCCAGCAGCGCCCAACCCGGACAAGCACAAGAGACCCAGTACTTC. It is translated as CASSAQPGQAQETQYF.

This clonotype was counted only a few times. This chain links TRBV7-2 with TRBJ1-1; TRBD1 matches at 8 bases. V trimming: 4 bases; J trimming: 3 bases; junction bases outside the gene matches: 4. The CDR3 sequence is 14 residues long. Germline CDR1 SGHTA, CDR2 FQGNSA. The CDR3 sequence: CASSYRQGYTEAFF. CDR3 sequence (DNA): TGTGCCAGCAGCTATCGACAGGGGTACACTGAAGCTTTCTTT.

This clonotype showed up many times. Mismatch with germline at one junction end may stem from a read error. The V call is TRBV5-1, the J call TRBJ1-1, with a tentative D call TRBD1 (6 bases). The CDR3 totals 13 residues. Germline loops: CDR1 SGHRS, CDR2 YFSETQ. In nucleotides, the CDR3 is TGCGCCAGCACCTTGGGGGCGAACACTGAAGCTTTCTTT. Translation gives CASTLGANTEAFF.

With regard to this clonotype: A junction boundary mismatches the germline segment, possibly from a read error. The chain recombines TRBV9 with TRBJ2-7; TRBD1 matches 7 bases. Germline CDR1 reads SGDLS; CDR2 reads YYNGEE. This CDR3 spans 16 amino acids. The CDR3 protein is CASGVGRQGTTYEQYF. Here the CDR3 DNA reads TGTGCCAGCGGCGTAGGAAGACAGGGAACGACCTACGAGCAGTACTTC.

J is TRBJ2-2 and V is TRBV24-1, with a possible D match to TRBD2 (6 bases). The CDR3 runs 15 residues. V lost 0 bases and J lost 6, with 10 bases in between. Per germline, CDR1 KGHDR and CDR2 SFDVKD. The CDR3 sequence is CATSDLQGGPGELFF. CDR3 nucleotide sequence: TGTGCCACCAGTGATTTGCAGGGAGGTCCCGGGGAGCTGTTTTTT.

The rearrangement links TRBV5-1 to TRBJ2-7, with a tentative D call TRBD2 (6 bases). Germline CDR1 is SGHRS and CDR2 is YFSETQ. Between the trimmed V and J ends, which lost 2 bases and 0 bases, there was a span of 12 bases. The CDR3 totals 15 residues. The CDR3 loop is CASSLTGLSSYEQYF. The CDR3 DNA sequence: TGCGCCAGCAGCTTAACGGGACTCAGCTCCTACGAGCAGTACTTC.

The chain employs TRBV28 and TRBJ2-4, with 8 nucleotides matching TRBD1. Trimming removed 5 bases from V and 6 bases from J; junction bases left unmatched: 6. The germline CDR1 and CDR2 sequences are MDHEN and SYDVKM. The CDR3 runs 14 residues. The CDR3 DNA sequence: TGTGCCAGCAGTAAGACAGGGGCATTAAACATTCAGTACTTC. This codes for CASSKTGALNIQYF.

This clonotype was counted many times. The CDR3 coding sequence is TGTGCCAGCAGTTACCCTGCAGGGGCCTTGAGGAACACTGAAGCTTTCTTT. Translated, it gives CASSYPAGALRNTEAFF. The V call is TRBV6-2 or TRBV6-3, the J call TRBJ1-1; D might be TRBD1 (6 bases). CDR3 length: 17 residues. The germline V gene has CDR1 MNHEY and CDR2 SVGEGT. With 2 bases removed from V and 1 base from J, the gap between germline ends came to 17 bases.

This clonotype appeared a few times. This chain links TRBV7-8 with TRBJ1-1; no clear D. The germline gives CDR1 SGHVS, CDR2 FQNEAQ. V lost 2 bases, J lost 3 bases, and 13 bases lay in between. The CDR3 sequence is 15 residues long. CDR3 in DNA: TGTGCCAGCAGCTTATTAGGAGGGCTTGACACTGAAGCTTTCTTT. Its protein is CASSLLGGLDTEAFF.

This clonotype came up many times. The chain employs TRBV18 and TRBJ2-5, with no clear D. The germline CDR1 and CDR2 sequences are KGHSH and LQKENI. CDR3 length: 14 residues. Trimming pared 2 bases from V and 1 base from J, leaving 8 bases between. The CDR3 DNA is TGTGCCAGCTCACCAGCGAATTCCCAAGAGACCCAGTACTTC. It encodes CASSPANSQETQYF.